These 5 T cell receptor beta chains were all obtained from the same sample, sequenced in a study of blood T cell repertoires in COVID-19. Sequencing used immunoSEQ multiplex PCR; TCRdb keeps in-frame clones, though not all of them. Here the sample spans 250,000 or so clones, 80% to 90% being singletons. Material: PBMCs or T cells enriched from blood (not recorded which). These receptors originate from a woman in her 50s who had been exposed to COVID-19.

CDR3 nucleotides: TGTGCCATCAGTGAGTGGGGACAGGGGGGACAGCCCCAGCATTTT. This codes for CAISEWGQGGQPQHF. The rearrangement joins TRBV10-3 to TRBJ1-5, with 11 bases fitting TRBD1. This CDR3 comprises 15 residues. Per the germline V gene, CDR1 is ENHRY and CDR2 is SYGVKD. The junction had 3 bases not matched to a gene; V was cut back by 1 base and J by 7 bases.

The chain employs TRBV14 and TRBJ2-5; no reliable D call. The CDR3 totals 14 residues. CDR1 and CDR2 (germline): SGHDN, FVKESK. V lost 1 base and J lost 1, with 7 bases in between. The DNA for the CDR3 is TGTGCCAGCAGCCAAGTGGGCTTCCAAGAGACCCAGTACTTC. It yields the protein CASSQVGFQETQYF.

V and J are TRBV14 and TRBJ1-1, with a possible D match to TRBD1 (5 bases). V was clipped by 1 base and J by 1 base, with 7 bases between them. This CDR3 spans 14 amino acids. Germline CDR1 and CDR2: SGHDN and FVKESK. The CDR3 sequence is CASSQGTSNTEAFF. The CDR3 coding sequence is TGTGCCAGCAGCCAAGGGACATCGAACACTGAAGCTTTCTTT.

The J gene is TRBJ1-2, the V gene TRBV5-4; 7 positions agree with TRBD1. The CDR3 runs 14 residues. Trimming at V came to 0 bases and at J to 7 bases, leaving 6 bases not matched to a gene. Germline-derived CDR1 and CDR2 are SGHNT and YYREEE (reference sequence). CDR3 bases: TGTGCCAGCAGCTTGGAAACAGGGGTAGGTGGCTACACCTTC. Protein sequence: CASSLETGVGGYTF.

The chain carries TRBV20-1 and TRBJ1-1; no definite D call. Per germline, CDR1 DFQATT and CDR2 SNEGSKA (reference sequence). V lost 0 bases and J 10 bases, leaving 9 bases between the germline ends. This CDR3 region has 11 residues. CDR3 DNA: TGCAGTGCTAGAGATTTGGCGGGAGCTTTCTTT. Residues: CSARDLAGAFF.